These 5 T cell receptor beta chains came from one sample sequenced in a study of blood T cell repertoires in COVID-19. The table came from immunoSEQ multiplex PCR; TCRdb's copy has only in-frame clones and leaves some out. Of a few hundred thousand clones listed, around nine tenths are singletons. The source material was PBMCs or T cells enriched from blood (not recorded which). These receptors all stem from a woman between 25 and 40 years old who had been exposed to COVID-19.

The chain recombines TRBV7-8 with TRBJ2-3, with TRBD2 matching 7 bases. V was clipped by 5 bases and J by 4 bases; unmatched bases: 12. Germline V gene lookup returns CDR1 SGHVS and CDR2 FQNEAQ. The CDR3 has 16 residues. CDR3 DNA: TGTGCCAGCAGCCCTAAGACCGCGGGAGACCCAGATACGCAGTATTTT. It codes for CASSPKTAGDPDTQYF.

This clone appeared a single time. The chain uses TRBV5-4 and TRBJ1-4; a weak D match, TRBD1 (5 bases). Per the germline V gene, CDR1 is SGHNT and CDR2 is YYREEE (reference sequence). V lost 0 bases and J lost 3, with 9 bases in between. The CDR3 spans 15 residues. CDR3 in DNA: TGTGCCAGCAGCTTGGGAACAGGTTCTAATGAAAAACTGTTTTTT. Its translation is CASSLGTGSNEKLFF.

This sequence joins TRBV19 and TRBJ1-1; no clear D gene. This CDR3 region has 12 residues. The ends were cut back, 6 bases at V and 4 bases at J, with 9 bases in the middle. The germline V gene has CDR1 LNHDA and CDR2 SQIVND (reference sequence). CDR3 nucleotide sequence: TGTGCCAGTAGATACTCCGGCACTGAAGCTTTCTTT. It codes for CASRYSGTEAFF.

The J gene is TRBJ1-6, the V gene TRBV11-2, with 8 bases fitting TRBD1. Trimming cost V 4 bases and J 9 bases; bases outside gene matches: 11. This CDR3 comprises 16 residues. Germline lookup yields CDR1 SGHAT and CDR2 FQNNGV. CDR3 sequence: CASSSARGQIISPLHF. The CDR3 nucleotides read TGTGCCAGCAGCTCGGCCAGGGGGCAGATTATTTCACCCCTCCACTTT.

The chain joins TRBV5-4 to TRBJ2-7; possibly TRBD2 for D (6 bases). Trimming stripped 2 bases from V and 2 bases from J, with 11 bases between. CDR1 SGHNT and CDR2 YYREEE come from the germline V gene (reference sequence). The CDR3 sequence is 14 residues long. The CDR3 protein is CASSFFPGAYEQYF. Here the CDR3 DNA reads TGTGCCAGCAGCTTTTTTCCGGGGGCCTACGAGCAGTACTTC.